This entry features one T cell receptor beta chain sequence. No cognate antigen has been identified for it. One junction end disagrees with the germline gene, perhaps due to a read error. The data were taken from a study of siplizumab effects on memory and regulatory T cells (dated by TCRdb to the late 2010s). Regarding the complete study: The effect of the anti-CD2 antibody siplizumab on alloreactive T-cell subsets was examined in allogeneic mixed lymphocyte reactions constructed from human PBMCs.

The CDR3 numbers 15 residues from cysteine through phenylalanine. Only the CDR3 part of the read is kept: 45 bases, read in frame from the first base. The germline V gene (reference sequence) gives CDR1 as SSHAT and CDR2 as FNYEAQ. Library generation was performed with the immunoSEQ multiplex PCR assay. The deep sequencing platform assayed about 10^5 TCR templates per sample. Genomic DNA extracted from sorted T cells was the material used for TCRbeta CDR3 sequencing. Concerning the study's data processing: Clonal analysis of TCRbeta CDR3 data was done in the R programming language. Comparing unstimulated samples against CFSE-low samples taken after the reaction was how alloreactive CD4+ and CD8+ clones were defined. Regulatory or non-regulatory origin was assigned to alloreactive CD4+ clones by matching of sequences to sorted unstimulated Treg and non-Treg repertoires. The immuneACCESS repertoire file appears here via TCRdb, limited to in-frame rearrangements. These files lack a portion of the clones; in checked studies, under half of the deficit traces to unresolved V genes, and the cause of the others is not known. The V and J calls and clone size are taken from that table; D and trimming were inferred from the DNA. The sample yields about 100,000 clones; less than 95% were counted once. The ten largest account for 1% to 1.5% of the sample.

Here is what the overall study found, with its caveats: Siplizumab significantly reduced the cumulative frequency of alloreactive sequences traceable to unstimulated CD4+ memory T cells. In reactions with siplizumab, an average of about 62% of mappable alloreactive CD4+ clones were Treg-derived, compared with around 30% in control reactions. For roughly 75-97% of proliferating CD4+ or CD8+ clones, no naive or memory phenotype could be assigned. Compared with memory T cells, unstimulated naive T cells appeared more diverse, and naive cells seemed to make a substantial contribution to the alloresponse. Because sequences below about 10^-5 frequency were poorly captured, only a minor fraction of alloreactive clones could be mapped to unstimulated subsets. Whether proliferating Tregs from siplizumab cultures were suppressive was not functionally confirmed.

Sorted unstimulated T cells, along with proliferating T cells recovered from mixed lymphocyte reactions, underwent TCRbeta CDR3 sequencing. Fresh whole blood from approximately 10 HLA-typed healthy donors was used to isolate PBMCs. Unstimulated CD4+ non-regulatory T cells were FACS-sorted to map the origin of alloreactive clones. Sequenced sample: non-Treg CD4+ T cells sorted from blood. The cell subset or site label for this specimen denotes: FACS-sorted unstimulated CD4+ non-regulatory T cells. The TCR originated in a human donor in good health. This receptor chain uses TRBV7-7 and TRBJ2-1; the D gene identity is not certain. The CDR3 region has the sequence CASSLAETEYNEQFF. The nucleotide sequence is given as TGTGCTAGCAGCTTAGCCGAGACCGAATACAATGAGCAGTTCTTC.